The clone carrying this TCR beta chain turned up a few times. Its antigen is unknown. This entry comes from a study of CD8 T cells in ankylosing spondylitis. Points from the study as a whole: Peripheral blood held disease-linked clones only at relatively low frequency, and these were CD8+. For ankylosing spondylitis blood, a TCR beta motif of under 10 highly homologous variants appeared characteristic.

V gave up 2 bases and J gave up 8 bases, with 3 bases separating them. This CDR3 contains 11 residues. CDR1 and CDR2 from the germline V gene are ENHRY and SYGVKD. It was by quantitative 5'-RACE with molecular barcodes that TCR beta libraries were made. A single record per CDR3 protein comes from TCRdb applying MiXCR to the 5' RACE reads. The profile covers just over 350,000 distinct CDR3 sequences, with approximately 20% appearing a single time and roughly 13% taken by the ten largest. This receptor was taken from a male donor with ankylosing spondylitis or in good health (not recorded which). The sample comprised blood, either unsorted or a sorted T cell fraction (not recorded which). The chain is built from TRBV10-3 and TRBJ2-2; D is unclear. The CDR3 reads CAISESGELFF. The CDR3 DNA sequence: TGTGCCATCAGTGAGAGTGGGGAGCTGTTTTTT.